One sample yielded the 28 T cell receptor beta chains listed below, sequenced in a study of response to subunit inactivated influenza vaccine. TCRdb used MiXCR to reprocess the RT-PCR reads, holding one entry per CDR3 protein. The sample carries around 530,000 distinct CDR3 sequences, about 15% recorded once. The source was CD4+ T cells sorted from PBMCs, collected around 25 months after vaccination. These receptor sequences come from a man aged 50 to 69 who received an inactivated influenza vaccine.

This clonotype was detected a few times. The chain uses TRBV29-1 and TRBJ2-1; tentative D call: TRBD1 (6 bases). The CDR3 extends over 13 amino acids. CDR1 SQVTM and CDR2 ANQGSEA come from the germline V gene. Trimming cost V 5 bases and J 6 bases, with 14 bases left between them. CDR3 sequence (DNA): TGCAGCGTTAAACAGGGCGGTGGCAATGAGCAGTTCTTC. This codes for CSVKQGGGNEQFF.

This clonotype was observed many times. V usage is TRBV6-2 or TRBV6-3 and J usage is TRBJ1-5, with TRBD1 matching 10 bases. Germline trimming cut 6 bases from V and 4 bases from J; bases unmatched to any gene: 0. CDR1 and CDR2 from the germline V gene are MNHEY and SVGEGT. CDR3 length equals 13 residues. The CDR3 loop reads CASRDRGNQPQHF. The CDR3 DNA reads TGTGCCAGCAGGGACAGGGGGAATCAGCCCCAGCATTTT.

This sequence joins TRBV25-1 and TRBJ1-6; TRBD1 aligns across 9 bases. CDR3 length: 13 residues. CDR1 MGHDK and CDR2 SYGVNS come from the germline V gene. Trimming took 6 bases from V and 9 from J; bases not matched to a gene: 3. CDR3 nucleotide sequence: TGTGCCAGCAGCGGGACAGGGCTTTCACCCCTCCACTTT. Translated: CASSGTGLSPLHF.

In this sample, this clonotype turned up many times. At one boundary the junction diverges from the germline segment, which might be a read error. The chain combines TRBV7-8 with TRBJ2-7; a possible D gene is TRBD1 (6 bases). The germline V gene encodes CDR1 SGHVS and CDR2 FQNEAQ. The CDR3 covers 14 residues. The CDR3 DNA follows: TGCGCCAGCAGCTTGGAAGGACAGACCTACGAGCAGTACTTC. The encoded protein is CASSLEGQTYEQYF.

The chain couples TRBV11-2 to TRBJ2-7; the D is unclear. Germline CDR1 and CDR2: SGHAT and FQNNGV. The V and J ends lost 5 bases and 8 bases respectively, with 10 bases between them. The CDR3 loop spans 11 amino acids. CDR3 in amino acids: CASSTQVKQYF. CDR3 DNA sequence: TGTGCCAGCAGCACACAAGTTAAGCAGTACTTC.

This clonotype was detected only a few times. This sequence joins TRBV3-1 and TRBJ2-3; 10 positions agree with TRBD2. Germline CDR1 reads LGHDT; CDR2 reads YNNKEL (reference sequence). V lost 3 bases and J lost 7; bases outside the gene matches: 7. The CDR3 contains 15 residues. The CDR3 loop reads CASSQSSGGGNTQYF. The CDR3 DNA reads as TGTGCCAGCAGCCAGTCTAGCGGGGGAGGAAATACGCAGTATTTT.

This clonotype was counted at least ten times. The J gene is TRBJ1-1, the V gene TRBV12-3 or TRBV12-4; no reliable D call. The CDR3 loop spans 11 amino acids. The V end lost 4 bases, the J end lost 7 bases, and 7 bases lay between the germline ends. CDR3 protein: CASSSDLEAFF. The CDR3 DNA reads TGTGCCAGCAGTTCCGATCTTGAAGCTTTCTTT.

This clonotype was seen ten or more times. The gene calls are TRBV20-1 and TRBJ2-7, with 7 positions matching TRBD1. The J segment lost 3 bases and the V segment lost 4 bases, leaving 6 bases of the junction unmatched. The CDR3 covers 13 residues. Per the germline V gene, CDR1 is DFQATT and CDR2 is SNEGSKA (reference sequence). In DNA form, the CDR3 reads TGCAGTGCTAACGACAGGGCCAGCTACGAGCAGTACTTC. This encodes CSANDRASYEQYF.

This clonotype was recorded a few times. This sequence joins TRBV6-5 and TRBJ2-5, with 13 bases that match TRBD2. Germline V gene data show CDR1 as MNHEY and CDR2 as SVGAGI. The CDR3 is made up of 15 amino acids. V trimming: 2 bases; J trimming: 9 bases; junction bases outside the gene matches: 6. Written as DNA, the CDR3 is TGTGCCAGCAGTTACCCCTCGGGGACTAGCGGGGCCCAGTACTTC. This codes for CASSYPSGTSGAQYF.

The genes are TRBV20-1 and TRBJ2-3; TRBD2 matches 10 bases. V dropped 3 bases and J dropped 2; count of bases not matched to a gene: 8. The CDR3 extends over 16 amino acids. Germline CDR1 DFQATT, CDR2 SNEGSKA (reference sequence). CDR3: CSASPFSGGLTDTQYF. DNA for the CDR3: TGCAGTGCTAGTCCGTTTAGCGGGGGGCTCACAGATACGCAGTATTTT.

There are many counts of this clonotype. J is TRBJ2-2 and V is TRBV7-2; 15 nucleotides agree with TRBD2. The V gene end was trimmed by 6 bases and the J gene end by 5 bases; junction bases not matched to a gene: 4. The CDR3 spans 16 residues. Germline CDR1 SGHTA, CDR2 FQGNSA. The CDR3 nucleotides read TGTGCCAGCAGACTCGGACTAGCGGGGGGGACCGGGGAGCTGTTTTTT. Translation gives CASRLGLAGGTGELFF.

The chain recombines TRBV20-1 with TRBJ2-7, with 9 bases identical to TRBD1. In germline, CDR1 is DFQATT, CDR2 SNEGSKA (reference sequence). CDR3 length: 13 amino acids. V lost 2 bases and J lost 6; bases outside the gene matches: 5. CDR3 sequence reads: CSARRTGVVEQYF. CDR3 DNA sequence: TGCAGTGCTAGACGGACAGGGGTAGTCGAGCAGTACTTC.

The CDR3 DNA sequence: TGTGCCAGCACCCAAGCGGGGGAGCTGTTTTTT. Amino acids: CASTQAGELFF. V usage is TRBV6-2 or TRBV6-3 and J usage is TRBJ2-2; D uncertain. Trimming removed 7 bases at V and 8 bases at J, with 8 bases between. The CDR3 is made up of 11 amino acids. CDR1 and CDR2 from the germline V gene are MNHEY and SVGEGT.

J is TRBJ2-1 and V is TRBV19; D is unresolved. V gave up 4 bases and J gave up 6 bases, with 16 bases separating them. The CDR3 loop spans 15 amino acids. Germline V lookup: CDR1 LNHDA, CDR2 SQIVND (reference sequence). For the CDR3, the DNA is TGTGCCAGTAGTAATGTCGACGGCCCTCGCAATGAGCAGTTCTTC. Protein product: CASSNVDGPRNEQFF.

V and J are TRBV4-2 and TRBJ2-3; 9 bases map to TRBD2. The ends lost 0 bases at V and 4 bases at J; junction bases unmatched: 5. From germline, CDR1 is LGHNA and CDR2 YNFKEQ. The CDR3 runs to 16 residues. CDR3 nucleotides: TGTGCCAGCAGCCAAGAGGTGGCGGGGGGGCCAGATACGCAGTATTTT. It encodes CASSQEVAGGPDTQYF.

This clonotype was recorded at least ten times. This chain uses TRBV4-2 with TRBJ2-1; TRBD1 might be the D (5 bases). CDR1 is LGHNA, CDR2 YNFKEQ, per germline. V gave up 4 bases and J gave up 0 bases, with 16 bases separating them. This CDR3 spans 17 amino acids. The CDR3 nucleotides read TGTGCCAGCAGCCTTTACAGGCAAACCAACTCCTACAATGAGCAGTTCTTC. Protein product: CASSLYRQTNSYNEQFF.

This rearrangement joins TRBV30 to TRBJ1-1; D call uncertain. The length of the CDR3 is 12 residues. V was trimmed by 3 bases and J by 8 bases, leaving 13 bases between them. Per germline, CDR1 GTSNPN and CDR2 SVGIG (reference sequence). Here the CDR3 reads CAWRPLVGEAFF. CDR3 sequence (DNA): TGTGCCTGGAGGCCACTGGTGGGGGAAGCTTTCTTT.

The chain combines TRBV15 with TRBJ2-1; unclear D gene. V shed 1 base and J shed 1 base, with 11 bases lying between them. Germline assignment: CDR1 LNHNV and CDR2 YYDKDF (reference sequence). The length of the CDR3 is 16 residues. The CDR3 coding sequence is TGTGCCACCAGCAGAGTGGGTCAGTGGTCCTACAATGAGCAGTTCTTC. It translates to CATSRVGQWSYNEQFF. Looking up the rest from reference TRBV15 and TRBJ2-1 gives the full variable domain: DAMVIQNPRYQVTQFGKPVTLSCSQTLNHNVMYWYQQKSSQAPKLLFHYYDKDFNNEADTPDNFQSRRPNTSFCFLDIRSPGLGDTAMYLCATSRVGQWSYNEQFFGPGTRLTVL.

This chain connects TRBV29-1 to TRBJ2-7; D may be TRBD2 (6 bases). The germline V and J ends were trimmed by 4 bases and 3 bases, with 16 bases remaining between them. This CDR3 contains 14 residues. Germline V lookup: CDR1 SQVTM, CDR2 ANQGSEA. The chain's CDR3 is CSVVLGGRGYEQYF. The DNA for the CDR3 is TGCAGCGTTGTATTAGGAGGGAGAGGCTACGAGCAGTACTTC.

There are a few counts of this clonotype. The chain combines TRBV4-3 with TRBJ2-2; 9 positions match TRBD1. The CDR3 is 16 residues long. CDR1 and CDR2 (germline): LGHNA, YSLEER. V lost 2 bases to trimming and J lost 2 bases; unmatched junction nucleotides: 3. This chain's CDR3 is CASSQRTGDNTGELFF. The CDR3 nucleotides read TGCGCCAGCAGCCAAAGGACAGGGGACAACACCGGGGAGCTGTTTTTT.

The rearrangement joins TRBV10-3 to TRBJ2-7; tentatively, D is TRBD1 (6 bases). The germline gives CDR1 ENHRY, CDR2 SYGVKD. The CDR3 covers 15 residues. Trimming took off 10 bases at V and 4 bases at J, with 23 bases between the two ends. CDR3 protein: CATASQGQGLYEQYF. In DNA, the CDR3 is TGTGCCACCGCGTCCCAAGGGCAGGGGCTGTACGAGCAGTACTTC.

The chain couples TRBV4-1 to TRBJ1-5, with unresolved D. In germline, CDR1 is MGHRA, CDR2 YSYEKL. Trimming took 1 base from V and 3 from J, leaving 7 bases between them. The CDR3 covers 14 residues. The CDR3 loop is CASSQGGSNQPQHF. Written as DNA, the CDR3 is TGCGCCAGCAGCCAAGGAGGCTCCAATCAGCCCCAGCATTTT.

This clonotype has only a few counts. This chain uses TRBV18 with TRBJ2-1; unclear D gene. V lost 2 bases and J lost 5, with 7 bases in between. Germline values: CDR1 KGHSH, CDR2 LQKENI. The CDR3 is 13 residues long. CDR3 residues: CASSPGSDNEQFF. The CDR3 nucleotides are TGTGCCAGCTCACCAGGGTCAGACAATGAGCAGTTCTTC.

The table lists this clonotype with a few counts. J is TRBJ2-1 and V is TRBV12-3 or TRBV12-4; the match to TRBD2 covers 7 bases. The CDR3 length is 14 residues. The J segment lost 12 bases and the V segment lost 3 bases, leaving 11 bases of the junction unmatched. The CDR3 loop is CASSFESKGRGQFF. The CDR3 coding sequence is TGTGCCAGCAGTTTTGAGAGCAAGGGGAGGGGGCAGTTCTTC.

This clonotype was observed a handful of times. The rearrangement uses TRBV18 and TRBJ2-3, with TRBD1 matching over 10 bases. Germline V lookup: CDR1 KGHSH, CDR2 LQKENI. V was clipped by 6 bases and J by 4 bases; unmatched bases: 7. CDR3 size: 15 residues. The DNA of the CDR3 is TGTGCCAGCTCCCGGGGACAGGGGAACGCAGATACGCAGTATTTT. This translates into CASSRGQGNADTQYF. The full variable domain, rest sourced from reference TRBV18 and TRBJ2-3, is NAGVMQNPRHLVRRRGQEARLRCSPMKGHSHVYWYRQLPEEGLKFMVYLQKENIIDESGMPKERFSAEFPKEGPSILRIQQVVRGDSAAYFCASSRGQGNADTQYFGPGTRLTVL.

The CDR3 DNA reads TGCGCCAGCAGCTTGGCCTATAGGGCCGCCGGCACTGAAGCTTTCTTT. Translation: CASSLAYRAAGTEAFF. The chain couples TRBV5-1 to TRBJ1-1; D unresolved. Germline assignment: CDR1 SGHRS and CDR2 YFSETQ. Trimming cost V 0 bases and J 4 bases, with 16 bases left between them. This CDR3 spans 16 amino acids.

This clonotype has more than one count but fewer than ten. The V call is TRBV20-1, the J call TRBJ1-1; no clear D. V lost 3 bases, J lost 11 bases, and 13 bases lay in between. CDR1 and CDR2 from the germline V gene are DFQATT and SNEGSKA (reference sequence). The CDR3 spans 11 residues. DNA for the CDR3: TGCAGTGCTAGTGGCCTGCCGGGGGCTTTCTTT. Translating gives CSASGLPGAFF.

The chain recombines TRBV5-1 with TRBJ1-1, with D tentatively TRBD1 (6 bases). From germline, CDR1 is SGHRS and CDR2 YFSETQ. This CDR3 contains 15 residues. V was pared by 0 bases and J by 5 bases, with 14 bases between. The CDR3 sequence: CASSLVAGARTEAFF. In DNA form, the CDR3 reads TGCGCCAGCAGCTTGGTGGCGGGGGCTAGGACTGAAGCTTTCTTT.